The clone carrying this T cell receptor (beta chain) appeared a few times. Its antigen remains unknown. CDR3 size: 13 residues. Trimming stripped 0 bases from V and 4 bases from J, with 6 bases between. CDR1 GTSNPN and CDR2 SVGIG come from the germline V gene (reference sequence). This record comes from a study of CD8+ T cells in alopecia areata. Study at large: Treatment comprised oral tofacitinib, 5 to 10 mg twice daily, in treated patients. A 6-month period off drug followed tofacitinib, which lasted 6 to 18 months.

In each case, RNA was isolated and then reverse transcribed into cDNA as the sequencing template. TCRdb's table, derived via immunoSEQ multiplex PCR, lists solely in-frame clones and lacks some. Altogether approximately 140,000 clones are present, around 47% being singletons, with the ten largest covering about 6.4%. General study findings and limits: Clarity of TCR sharing across patients fell short of that in mice, possibly HLA-related.

The chain uses TRBV30 and TRBJ2-2; D is ambiguous. This clonotype was sampled from a human donor with alopecia areata. The sequenced material came from CD4+ T cells sorted from blood. CDR3 protein: CAWSVYGTGELFF. The DNA for the CDR3 is TGTGCCTGGAGTGTGTACGGCACCGGGGAGCTGTTTTTT.